The 23 T cell receptor beta chains reported below all come from one sample, sequenced in a study of T cells in Graves' hyperthyroidism and ophthalmopathy. Researchers took RNA transcripts and amplified the TCR beta CDR3 regions from them. During a first-round RT-PCR of the TCR CDR3, the HTBI primer set was used. TCRdb analysed the multiplex PCR reads with MiXCR anew, one entry per CDR3 protein. The table records roughly 300,000 distinct CDR3 sequences, less than 30% of them present only once. Material: blood. Every receptor here comes from a man aged 35-49 years with Graves' hyperthyroidism that later progressed to Graves' ophthalmopathy.

In its sample, this clonotype was seen many times. The chain recombines TRBV5-1 with TRBJ2-7; 7 bases agree with TRBD1. The V gene's germline CDR1 is SGHRS and CDR2 YFSETQ. V shed 4 bases and J 2 bases; nucleotides not matched to a gene: 6. The CDR3 length is 14 residues. CDR3 sequence reads: CASSVQGSTYEQYF. CDR3 coding DNA: TGCGCCAGCAGCGTACAGGGGTCCACCTACGAGCAGTACTTC.

CDR3: CAIGPPGSYEQYF. CDR3 bases: TGTGCCATCGGACCCCCGGGCTCCTACGAGCAGTACTTC. This chain connects TRBV10-3 to TRBJ2-7; D gene uncertain. The CDR3 sequence is 13 residues long. With 8 bases removed from V and 0 bases from J, the gap between germline ends came to 11 bases. Germline CDR1 and CDR2: ENHRY and SYGVKD.

This clonotype was picked up many times. The chain couples TRBV20-1 to TRBJ1-5; D perhaps matches TRBD1 (6 bases). In germline, CDR1 is DFQATT, CDR2 SNEGSKA (reference sequence). The V end lost 5 bases, the J end lost 5 bases, and 10 bases lay between the germline ends. The CDR3 has 12 residues. The DNA of the CDR3 is TGCAGTGCTGTTTCAGGGGATCAGCCCCAGCATTTT. Its translation: CSAVSGDQPQHF.

This clonotype was observed many times. The chain carries TRBV29-1 and TRBJ2-5; perhaps TRBD2 as D (7 bases). Trimming pared 6 bases from V and 7 bases from J, leaving 27 bases between. This CDR3 comprises 16 residues. In germline, CDR1 is SQVTM, CDR2 ANQGSEA. The CDR3 reads CSVARGMRAPGGTQYF. As DNA, the CDR3 is TGCAGCGTGGCGAGGGGGATGCGAGCGCCGGGGGGGACCCAGTACTTC.

This clonotype showed up many times. The chain couples TRBV9 to TRBJ2-3; perhaps TRBD2 as D (5 bases). This CDR3 has 15 residues. The V end lost 4 bases, the J end lost 1 base, and 13 bases lay between the germline ends. Germline values: CDR1 SGDLS, CDR2 YYNGEE. CDR3 protein: CASSLVARGTDTQYF. In nucleotides, the CDR3 is TGTGCCAGCAGCTTAGTAGCGAGGGGCACAGATACGCAGTATTTT.

This clonotype was counted at least ten times. The rearrangement links TRBV7-2 to TRBJ2-7, with 7 bases aligning to TRBD2. Per germline, CDR1 SGHTA and CDR2 FQGNSA. CDR3 length: 14 amino acids. V was clipped by 4 bases and J by 3 bases; unmatched bases: 6. In DNA form, the CDR3 reads TGTGCCAGCAGCTCAGCTAGCGGCTACTACGAGCAGTACTTC. Protein product: CASSSASGYYEQYF. Filled out from reference TRBV7-2 and TRBJ2-7, the complete variable domain reads GAGVSQSPSNKVTEKGKDVELRCDPISGHTALYWYRQSLGQGLEFLIYFQGNSAPDKSGLPSDRFSAERTGGSVSTLTIQRTQQEDSAVYLCASSSASGYYEQYFGPGTRLTVT.

This clonotype was seen many times. V gene TRBV20-1 combines with J gene TRBJ2-7, with TRBD2 as a possible D gene (6 bases). CDR3 length: 14 amino acids. V shed 3 bases and J shed 2 bases, with 14 bases lying between them. The germline gives CDR1 DFQATT, CDR2 SNEGSKA (reference sequence). CDR3 sequence reads: CSASASGPAYEQYF. The CDR3, as DNA: TGCAGTGCTAGCGCAAGCGGGCCAGCCTACGAGCAGTACTTC.

The chain employs TRBV3-1 and TRBJ2-7; TRBD2 agrees at 13 bases. The germline V gene has CDR1 LGHDT and CDR2 YNNKEL (reference sequence). The V segment lost 3 bases and the J segment 3 bases; nucleotides outside the gene matches: 8. The CDR3 is 17 amino acids. Here the CDR3 reads CASSHKGLAGFLYEQYF. CDR3 nucleotides: TGTGCCAGCAGCCACAAGGGACTAGCGGGATTTCTCTACGAGCAGTACTTC.

This clonotype was recorded at least ten times. The V call is TRBV5-1, the J call TRBJ1-2; TRBD1 matches 8 bases. The CDR3 runs to 16 residues. Germline CDR1 is SGHRS and CDR2 is YFSETQ. V lost 1 base to trimming and J lost 7 bases; unmatched junction nucleotides: 12. In DNA form, the CDR3 reads TGCGCCAGCAGCTTGAAACCGGAGGGACAGGAAGGTGGCTACACCTTC. Translating it yields CASSLKPEGQEGGYTF.

This chain uses TRBV9 with TRBJ2-2; 10 nucleotides agree with TRBD2. The CDR3 is made up of 17 amino acids. Trimming cost V 4 bases and J 3 bases; bases outside gene matches: 9. Looked up from germline, CDR1 is SGDLS and CDR2 is YYNGEE. In DNA, the CDR3 is TGTGCCAGCAGCTCACCCTCTAGCGGGAGAGACACCGGGGAGCTGTTTTTT. It codes for CASSSPSSGRDTGELFF.

The chain combines TRBV6-1 with TRBJ1-1; TRBD1 agrees at 11 bases. With V trimmed by 5 bases and J by 5 bases, 4 bases remained unmatched. The CDR3 contains 14 residues. Germline V gives CDR1 MNHNS, CDR2 SASEGT. Written as DNA, the CDR3 is TGTGCCAGCAGTCTGGGACAGGGGGTTACTGAAGCTTTCTTT. This codes for CASSLGQGVTEAFF.

The chain couples TRBV11-2 to TRBJ1-3; D is ambiguous. The CDR3 sequence is 11 residues long. With 4 bases removed from V and 6 bases from J, the gap between germline ends came to 4 bases. The germline CDR1 and CDR2 sequences are SGHAT and FQNNGV. The CDR3 is CASSSLNTIYF. DNA for the CDR3: TGTGCCAGCAGCTCTTTAAACACCATATATTTT.

This clonotype was observed a single time. The V and J genes are TRBV6-2 or TRBV6-3 and TRBJ2-2, with 8 bases matching TRBD1. Germline trimming cut 8 bases from V and 3 bases from J; bases unmatched to any gene: 2. The germline CDR1 and CDR2 sequences are MNHEY and SVGEGT. The CDR3 loop spans 13 amino acids. CDR3 coding DNA: TGTGCCAGCCAGACAGGGGACACCGGGGAGCTGTTTTTT. Its translation is CASQTGDTGELFF.

This clonotype was seen many times. J is TRBJ1-2 and V is TRBV7-2; TRBD1 might be the D (6 bases). Per the germline V gene, CDR1 is SGHTA and CDR2 is FQGNSA. V gave up 5 bases and J gave up 0 bases, with 10 bases separating them. CDR3 length equals 14 residues. The CDR3 DNA reads TGTGCCAGCAGCCGGGGGCCCGCTAACTATGGCTACACCTTC. This codes for CASSRGPANYGYTF.

This clonotype was observed at least ten times. V is TRBV7-3 and J is TRBJ2-2, with 7 bases aligning to TRBD2. CDR1 is SGHTA and CDR2 is FQGTGA in the germline V gene. This CDR3 has 14 residues. Losses at the gene ends were 8 bases for V and 4 bases for J; bases not matched to a gene: 7. CDR3 loop: CASAMTSITGELFF. CDR3 DNA: TGTGCCAGCGCGATGACTAGCATCACCGGGGAGCTGTTTTTT. Full variable domain (remainder filled in from reference TRBV7-3 and TRBJ2-2): GAGVSQTPSNKVTEKGKYVELRCDPISGHTALYWYRQSLGQGPEFLIYFQGTGAADDSGLPNDRFFAVRPEGSVSTLKIQRTERGDSAVYLCASAMTSITGELFFGEGSRLTVL.

This clonotype came up many times. CDR3 nucleotides: TGTGCCAGCAGTTCGGACCCGGGAAGGAATTCACCCCTCCACTTT. Translation gives CASSSDPGRNSPLHF. V gene TRBV12-3 or TRBV12-4 combines with J gene TRBJ1-6; no firm D call. V was trimmed by 4 bases and J by 7 bases, leaving 14 bases between them. The CDR3 spans 15 residues.

The chain recombines TRBV7-2 with TRBJ1-1; no definite D call. This CDR3 has 15 amino acids. V was shortened by 2 bases and J by 1 base, with 11 bases between the two germline ends. Germline assignment: CDR1 SGHTA and CDR2 FQGNSA. CDR3 DNA sequence: TGTGCCAGCAGCTTAACAGTCTCAGGGAACACTGAAGCTTTCTTT. Translation: CASSLTVSGNTEAFF.

There are many counts of this clonotype. The rearrangement links TRBV7-8 to TRBJ2-2; possibly TRBD1 or TRBD2 for D (5 bases each). CDR1 is SGHVS, CDR2 FQNEAQ, per germline. The CDR3 runs to 15 residues. V shed 6 bases and J shed 1 base, with 12 bases lying between them. The CDR3 protein is CASRVGAGNTGELFF. The CDR3 nucleotides are TGTGCCAGCAGGGTCGGGGCGGGGAACACCGGGGAGCTGTTTTTT. The full variable domain, its missing parts supplied by reference TRBV7-8 and TRBJ2-2, is GAGVSQSPRYKVAKRGQDVALRCDPISGHVSLFWYQQALGQGPEFLTYFQNEAQLDKSGLPSDRFFAERPEGSVSTLKIQRTQQEDSAVYLCASRVGAGNTGELFFGEGSRLTVL.

This clonotype has at least ten counts. The chain recombines TRBV5-6 with TRBJ1-1, with TRBD1 matching over 8 bases. CDR3 length: 18 residues. Trimming at V came to 1 base and at J to 2 bases, leaving 13 bases not matched to a gene. CDR1 and CDR2 from the germline V gene are SGHDT and YYEEEE. CDR3 residues: CASSLPVQLDRDNTEAFF. The CDR3 DNA follows: TGTGCCAGCAGCTTGCCAGTCCAACTGGACAGGGACAACACTGAAGCTTTCTTT.

This clonotype was observed many times. The genes are TRBV29-1 and TRBJ1-2; maybe TRBD1 (5 bases). The CDR3 is 15 amino acids. Germline values: CDR1 SQVTM, CDR2 ANQGSEA. The germline V and J ends were trimmed by 4 bases and 8 bases, with 23 bases remaining between them. The CDR3: CSVGGGSAGIRGYTF. The CDR3 DNA reads as TGCAGCGTTGGGGGCGGGAGCGCTGGGATTCGCGGCTACACCTTC.

The sample holds many counts of this clonotype. The chain recombines TRBV3-1 with TRBJ2-5; 10 bases line up with TRBD1. This CDR3 has 15 amino acids. Germline-derived CDR1 and CDR2 are LGHDT and YNNKEL (reference sequence). With V trimmed by 5 bases and J by 7 bases, 10 bases remained unmatched. The CDR3 DNA is TGTGCCAGCAGCATAAATACGGACAGGGGGGCGACCCAGTACTTC. Translating gives CASSINTDRGATQYF.

This clonotype was observed at least ten times. This chain connects TRBV6-1 to TRBJ1-5; D unresolved. Trimming took 6 bases from V and 9 from J, leaving 18 bases between them. The CDR3 covers 14 residues. Germline V gives CDR1 MNHNS, CDR2 SASEGT. CDR3 sequence (DNA): TGTGCCAGCAGCCCCGGATTAACACGTCGGCCCCAGCATTTT. Amino acids: CASSPGLTRRPQHF.

This clonotype was counted many times. This rearrangement joins TRBV11-2 to TRBJ1-1, with 9 nucleotides matching TRBD1. The CDR3 sequence is 15 residues long. CDR1 is SGHAT and CDR2 is FQNNGV in the germline V gene. Germline trimming cut 5 bases from V and 4 bases from J; bases unmatched to any gene: 8. This CDR3 reads CASSQTGGAGTEAFF. CDR3 DNA sequence: TGTGCCAGCAGCCAAACAGGGGGCGCGGGCACTGAAGCTTTCTTT. Based on the CDR3 plus reference TRBV11-2 and TRBJ1-1, the full variable domain is EAGVAQSPRYKIIEKRQSVAFWCNPISGHATLYWYQQILGQGPKLLIQFQNNGVVDDSQLPKDRFSAERLKGVDSTLKIQPAKLEDSAVYLCASSQTGGAGTEAFFGQGTRLTVV.